Each of the 10 T cell receptor beta chains below was sequenced from the same sample in a study of vaccination and CD4 T cells after COVID-19. Antigen specificity for these receptors is unknown. With the Oncomine TCR Beta short-read assay, DNA from cultured CD4+ T cells was sequenced. TCRdb analysed the PCR reads with MiXCR anew, one entry per CDR3 protein. The sample has thousands of distinct CDR3 sequences, around 50% seen once. The sample's treatment: approximately nine-day PBMC culture with coronavirus spike peptide pools or control peptides (ViraFEST assay). The sequenced sample was CD4+ T cells from blood, cultured in vitro. The source of these receptors is a human donor who had recovered from COVID-19.

V usage is TRBV6-5 and J usage is TRBJ1-5; D is uncertain. This CDR3 region has 13 residues. Germline V gene sequence: CDR1 MNHEY, CDR2 SVGAGI. V lost 4 bases and J 5 bases, leaving 9 bases between the germline ends. The CDR3 region has the DNA TGTGCCAGCAGTTTAGTATTGGATCAGCCCCAGCATTTT. Translation: CASSLVLDQPQHF.

The chain joins TRBV30 to TRBJ1-6; D uncertain. Deletions cut 3 bases from V and 7 bases from J, with 4 bases between. The CDR3 extends over 11 amino acids. In germline, CDR1 is GTSNPN, CDR2 SVGIG (reference sequence). The CDR3 spells CAWSSNSPLHF. CDR3 nucleotides: TGTGCCTGGAGCTCAAATTCACCCCTCCACTTT.

Judged by abundance, this clonotype is medium-sized. The J gene is TRBJ2-6, the V gene TRBV27; a possible D gene is TRBD1 (6 bases). The CDR3 is made up of 16 amino acids. Per the germline V gene, CDR1 is MNHEY and CDR2 is SMNVEV (reference sequence). V was pared by 5 bases and J by 4 bases, with 15 bases between. The DNA for the CDR3 is TGTGCCAGCAGTGCCCAGGGGCTAGCAGGGGCCAACGTCCTGACTTTC. This sequence encodes CASSAQGLAGANVLTF.

This clonotype came up a few times. The chain uses TRBV20-1 and TRBJ2-2; TRBD2 agrees at 7 bases. J was trimmed by 1 base and V by 5 bases; bases with no gene match: 4. Germline CDR1 DFQATT, CDR2 SNEGSKA (reference sequence). The CDR3 runs 14 residues. CDR3 region: CSARTGGNTGELFF. The CDR3, as DNA: TGCAGTGCTCGTACGGGGGGGAACACCGGGGAGCTGTTTTTT.

This clonotype was counted a few times. V is TRBV20-1 and J is TRBJ2-5; possibly TRBD2 for D (5 bases). This CDR3 is built from 16 residues. The V and J ends lost 3 bases and 0 bases respectively, with 17 bases between them. The germline CDR1 and CDR2 sequences are DFQATT and SNEGSKA (reference sequence). CDR3 bases: TGCAGTGCTAGTCCCCTCCCCGAGCGGCACCAAGAGACCCAGTACTTC. It encodes CSASPLPERHQETQYF.

In its sample, this clonotype was seen a few times. V and J are TRBV20-1 and TRBJ2-7; 11 bases line up with TRBD2. Germline lookup yields CDR1 DFQATT and CDR2 SNEGSKA (reference sequence). V lost 1 base, J lost 6 bases, and 8 bases stayed unmatched. The CDR3 consists of 15 residues. DNA of the CDR3: TGCAGTGCTAGAGTGGGACTAGCGGCGGGGGGCGAGCAGTACTTC. Translated: CSARVGLAAGGEQYF.

For the CDR3, the DNA is TGTGCCAGCAGCTTGTCGGGACAGGGAATTGCCGGTGGCTACACCTTC. Amino acid sequence: CASSLSGQGIAGGYTF. The rearrangement uses TRBV11-3 and TRBJ1-2, with 9 bases that match TRBD1. The CDR3 contains 16 residues. V shed 3 bases and J 7 bases; nucleotides not matched to a gene: 12. Germline V gene sequence: CDR1 SGHNT, CDR2 YENEEA.

In its sample, this clonotype was seen a few times. This chain links TRBV23-1 with TRBJ2-7, with TRBD1 as a possible D gene (5 bases). TRBV23-1 is marked as an open reading frame, function uncertain. The CDR3 is 20 residues long. V lost 4 bases and J lost 7, with 35 bases in between. The CDR3 protein is CASSLLSVPQGPQIPGEQYF. The CDR3 DNA follows: TGCGCCAGCAGTCTCCTCTCGGTCCCCCAGGGTCCTCAGATCCCTGGAGAGCAGTACTTC.

This chain joins TRBV11-3 and TRBJ2-7; D ambiguous. V gave up 5 bases and J gave up 2 bases, with 10 bases separating them. CDR3 length: 13 residues. Germline V lookup: CDR1 SGHNT, CDR2 YENEEA. The CDR3 region has the DNA TGTGCCAGCAGCCTTCTACCTCCCTACGAGCAGTACTTC. Amino acids: CASSLLPPYEQYF.

The rearrangement uses TRBV7-2 and TRBJ2-5, with D unresolved. The V gene lost 5 bases and the J gene lost 5 bases, with 12 bases spanning the gap. The V gene's germline CDR1 is SGHTA and CDR2 FQGNSA. This CDR3 is 13 amino acids long. The CDR3 DNA sequence: TGTGCCAGCAGCACGAGACTTGCGGAGACCCAGTACTTC. This sequence encodes CASSTRLAETQYF.